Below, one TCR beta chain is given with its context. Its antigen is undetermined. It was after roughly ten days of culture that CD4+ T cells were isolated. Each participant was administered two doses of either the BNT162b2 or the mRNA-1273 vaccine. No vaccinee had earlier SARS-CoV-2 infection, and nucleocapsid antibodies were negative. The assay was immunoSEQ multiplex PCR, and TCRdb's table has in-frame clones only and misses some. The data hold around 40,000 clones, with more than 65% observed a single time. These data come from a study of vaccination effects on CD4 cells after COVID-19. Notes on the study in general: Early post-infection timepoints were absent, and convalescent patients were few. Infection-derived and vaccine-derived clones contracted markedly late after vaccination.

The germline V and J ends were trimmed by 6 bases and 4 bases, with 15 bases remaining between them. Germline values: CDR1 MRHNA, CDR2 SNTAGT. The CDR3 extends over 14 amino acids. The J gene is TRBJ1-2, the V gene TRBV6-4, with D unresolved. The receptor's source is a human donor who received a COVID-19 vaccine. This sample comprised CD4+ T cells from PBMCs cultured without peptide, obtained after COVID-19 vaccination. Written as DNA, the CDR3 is TGTGCCAGCAGCGACCGCGGCGGGAGCTATGGCTACACCTTC. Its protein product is CASSDRGGSYGYTF.